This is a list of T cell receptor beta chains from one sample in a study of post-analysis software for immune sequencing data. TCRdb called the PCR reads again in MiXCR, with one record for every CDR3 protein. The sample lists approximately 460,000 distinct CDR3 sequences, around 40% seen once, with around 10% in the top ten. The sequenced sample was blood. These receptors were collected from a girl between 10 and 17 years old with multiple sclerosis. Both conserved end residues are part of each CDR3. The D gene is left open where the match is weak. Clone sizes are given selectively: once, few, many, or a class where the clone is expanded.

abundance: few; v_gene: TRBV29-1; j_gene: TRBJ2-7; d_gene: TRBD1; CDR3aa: CSVDSGTGVSYEQYF; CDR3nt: TGCAGCGTTGATTCCGGGACAGGGGTTTCCTACGAGCAGTACTTC
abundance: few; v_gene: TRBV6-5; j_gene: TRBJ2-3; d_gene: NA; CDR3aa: CASSKAHFYTDTQYF; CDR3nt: TGTGCCAGCAGTAAAGCCCACTTCTACACAGATACGCAGTATTTT
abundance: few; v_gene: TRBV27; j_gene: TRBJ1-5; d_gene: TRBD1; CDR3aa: CASSPGQGHAQPQHF; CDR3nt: TGTGCCAGCAGTCCGGGACAGGGTCACGCTCAGCCCCAGCATTTT
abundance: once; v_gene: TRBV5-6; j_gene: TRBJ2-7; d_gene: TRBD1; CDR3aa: CASSAYGTGIKRYF; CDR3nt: TGTGCCAGCAGCGCTTACGGGACAGGGATAAAACGGTACTTC
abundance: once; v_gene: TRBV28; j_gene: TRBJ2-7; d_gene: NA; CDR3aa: CASSLGVGEQYF; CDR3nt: TGTGCCAGCAGTCTAGGGGTTGGCGAGCAGTACTTC
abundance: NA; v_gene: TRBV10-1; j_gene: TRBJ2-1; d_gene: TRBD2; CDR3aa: CASSEFTDQREYNEQFF; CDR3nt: TGCGCCAGCAGTGAGTTCACCGATCAGCGGGAATACAATGAGCAGTTCTTC
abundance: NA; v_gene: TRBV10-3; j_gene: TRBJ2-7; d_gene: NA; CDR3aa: CAISETGSYEQYF; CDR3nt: TGTGCCATCAGTGAGACAGGGAGCTACGAGCAGTACTTC
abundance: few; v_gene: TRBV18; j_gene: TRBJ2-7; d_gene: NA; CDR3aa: CASSLGSRYEQYF; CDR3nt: TGTGCCAGTTCCCTTGGGTCAAGGTACGAGCAGTACTTC
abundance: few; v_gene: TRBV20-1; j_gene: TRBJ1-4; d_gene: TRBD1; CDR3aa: CSAQGGTNEKLFF; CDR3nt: TGCAGTGCTCAGGGGGGGACTAATGAAAAACTGTTTTTT
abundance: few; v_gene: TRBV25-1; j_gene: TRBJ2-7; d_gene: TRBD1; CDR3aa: CASSESGQGANEQYF; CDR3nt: TGTGCCAGCAGTGAATCTGGACAGGGGGCTAACGAGCAGTACTTC
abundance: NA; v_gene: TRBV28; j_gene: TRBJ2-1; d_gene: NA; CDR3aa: CASSSDLAYNEQFF; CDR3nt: TGTGCCAGCAGTTCGGACTTAGCCTACAATGAGCAGTTCTTC
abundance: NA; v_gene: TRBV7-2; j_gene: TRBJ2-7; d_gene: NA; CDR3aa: CASSLEAQVGSYEQYF; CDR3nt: TGTGCCAGCAGCTTAGAAGCGCAGGTTGGCTCCTACGAGCAGTACTTC
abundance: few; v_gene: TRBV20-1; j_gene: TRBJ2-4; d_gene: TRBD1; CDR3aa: CSARTGGIDIQYF; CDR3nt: TGCAGTGCTAGAACAGGGGGCATCGACATTCAGTACTTC
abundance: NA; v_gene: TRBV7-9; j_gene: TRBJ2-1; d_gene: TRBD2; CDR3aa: CASSRTSGRNNEQFF; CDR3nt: TGTGCCAGCAGCCGGACTAGCGGGAGAAATAATGAGCAGTTCTTC
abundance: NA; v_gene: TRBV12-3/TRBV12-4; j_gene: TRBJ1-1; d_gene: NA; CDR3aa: CASSLEDGAEAFF; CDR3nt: TGTGCCAGCAGTTTAGAGGATGGGGCTGAAGCTTTCTTT
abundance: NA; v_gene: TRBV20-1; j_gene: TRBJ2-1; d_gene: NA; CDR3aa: CSATRRARDEQFF; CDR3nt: TGCAGTGCTACGAGGAGGGCCAGGGATGAGCAGTTCTTC
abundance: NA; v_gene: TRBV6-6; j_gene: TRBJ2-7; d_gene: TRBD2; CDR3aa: CASSSGTSPYNEQYF; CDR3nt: TGTGCCAGCAGCTCCGGGACTAGCCCATACAATGAGCAGTACTTC
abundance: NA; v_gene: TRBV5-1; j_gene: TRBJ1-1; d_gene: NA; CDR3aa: CASSLKGGGENTEAFF; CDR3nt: TGCGCCAGCAGCTTGAAGGGGGGTGGCGAGAACACTGAAGCTTTCTTT
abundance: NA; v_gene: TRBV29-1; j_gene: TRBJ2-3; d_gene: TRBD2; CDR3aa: CSVELLAGGPVTDTQYF; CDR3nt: TGCAGCGTTGAACTCCTAGCGGGAGGGCCTGTAACAGATACGCAGTATTTT
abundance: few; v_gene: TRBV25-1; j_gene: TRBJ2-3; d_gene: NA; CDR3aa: CASRDSDMVSTDTQYF; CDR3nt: TGTGCCAGCAGGGACTCAGATATGGTTAGCACAGATACGCAGTATTTT
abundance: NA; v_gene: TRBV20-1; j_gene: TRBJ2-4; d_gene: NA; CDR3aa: CSAREGEYGQYF; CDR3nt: TGCAGTGCTAGAGAAGGTGAATACGGGCAGTACTTC
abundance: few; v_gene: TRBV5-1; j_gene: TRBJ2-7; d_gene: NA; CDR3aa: CASSRTDPYEQYF; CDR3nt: TGCGCCAGCTCCAGGACAGACCCCTACGAGCAGTACTTC
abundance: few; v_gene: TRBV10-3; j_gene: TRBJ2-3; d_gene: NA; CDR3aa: CAISPTGRGTDTQYF; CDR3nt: TGTGCCATCAGTCCTACAGGGAGGGGAACAGATACGCAGTATTTT
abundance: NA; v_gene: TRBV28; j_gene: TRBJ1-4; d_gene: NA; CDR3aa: CASILRGESEKLFF; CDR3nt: TGTGCCAGCATCCTTCGGGGAGAGTCTGAAAAACTGTTTTTT
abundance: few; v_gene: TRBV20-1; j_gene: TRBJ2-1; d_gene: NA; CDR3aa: CSASRHNEQFF; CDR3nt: TGCAGTGCAAGCAGGCACAATGAGCAGTTCTTC
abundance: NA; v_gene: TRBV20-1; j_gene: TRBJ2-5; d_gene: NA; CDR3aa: CSARDLAGVQETQYF; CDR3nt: TGCAGTGCTAGAGATCTGGCGGGCGTCCAAGAGACCCAGTACTTC
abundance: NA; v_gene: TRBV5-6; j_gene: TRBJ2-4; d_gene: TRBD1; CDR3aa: CASSAYGTGIKQYF; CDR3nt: TGTGCCAGCAGCGCTTACGGGACAGGGATAAAACAGTACTTC
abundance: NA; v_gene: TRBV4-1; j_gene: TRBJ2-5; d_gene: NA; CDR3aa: CASSQVMEEQYF; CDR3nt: TGCGCCAGCAGCCAAGTTATGGAGGAGCAGTACTTC
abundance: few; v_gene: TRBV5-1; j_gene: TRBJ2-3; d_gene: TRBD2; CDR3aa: CASSSGLAGRNADTQYF; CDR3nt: TGCGCCAGCAGCTCGGGACTAGCAGGACGTAATGCAGATACGCAGTATTTT
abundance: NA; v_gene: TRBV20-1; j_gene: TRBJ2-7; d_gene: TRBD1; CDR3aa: CSARDLRQGYEQYF; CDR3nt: TGCAGTGCTAGAGATCTGAGACAGGGTTACGAGCAGTACTTC
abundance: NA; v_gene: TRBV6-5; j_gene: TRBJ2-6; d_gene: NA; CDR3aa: CASSYSINVRGQSGANVLTF; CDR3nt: TGTGCCAGCAGTTACTCGATTAACGTACGGGGCCAATCTGGGGCCAACGTCCTGACTTTC
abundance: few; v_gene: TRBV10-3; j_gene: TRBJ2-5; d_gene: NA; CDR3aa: CAISQQSGETQYF; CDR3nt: TGTGCCATCAGTCAACAGAGTGGAGAGACCCAGTACTTC
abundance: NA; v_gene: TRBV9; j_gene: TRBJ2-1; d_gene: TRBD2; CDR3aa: CASSATGTSGTYNEQFF; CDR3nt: TGTGCCAGCAGCGCAACCGGGACTAGCGGGACCTACAATGAGCAGTTCTTC
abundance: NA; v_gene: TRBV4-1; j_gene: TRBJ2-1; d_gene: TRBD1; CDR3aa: CASSQLAGQEYNEQFF; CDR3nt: TGCGCCAGCAGCCAACTGGCGGGACAGGAATACAATGAGCAGTTCTTC
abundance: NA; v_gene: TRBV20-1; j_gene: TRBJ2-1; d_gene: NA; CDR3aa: CSAKGEEGRNEQFF; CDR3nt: TGCAGTGCTAAAGGCGAGGAGGGACGCAATGAGCAGTTCTTC
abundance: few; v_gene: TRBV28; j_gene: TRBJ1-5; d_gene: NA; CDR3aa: CASSFLAGGNQPQHF; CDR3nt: TGTGCCAGCAGTTTCCTTGCGGGGGGCAATCAGCCCCAGCATTTT
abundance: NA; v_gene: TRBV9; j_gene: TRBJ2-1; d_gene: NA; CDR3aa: CASGRSIYNEQFF; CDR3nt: TGTGCCAGCGGTCGGAGTATCTACAATGAGCAGTTCTTC
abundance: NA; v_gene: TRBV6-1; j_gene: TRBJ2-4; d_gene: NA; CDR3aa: CASSGRRATAKNIQYF; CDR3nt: TGTGCCAGCAGTGGTAGGAGGGCCACGGCCAAAAACATTCAGTACTTC
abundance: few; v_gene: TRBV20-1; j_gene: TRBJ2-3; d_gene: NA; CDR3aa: CSARHGTSDTQYF; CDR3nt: TGCAGTGCCAGACACGGGACATCCGATACGCAGTATTTT
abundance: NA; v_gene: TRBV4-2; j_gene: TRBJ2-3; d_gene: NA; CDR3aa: CASSLLADSLLTDTQYF; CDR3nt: TGTGCCAGCAGCCTTCTTGCGGACAGCCTCCTCACAGATACGCAGTATTTT
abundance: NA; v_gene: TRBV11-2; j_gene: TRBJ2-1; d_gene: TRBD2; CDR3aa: CASSPSTSGIHNEQFF; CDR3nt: TGTGCCAGCAGCCCTTCGACTAGCGGGATACACAATGAGCAGTTCTTC
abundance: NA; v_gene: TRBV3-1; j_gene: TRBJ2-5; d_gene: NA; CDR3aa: CASSQDAYRGGETQYF; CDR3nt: TGTGCCAGCAGCCAAGATGCCTACAGGGGGGGGGAGACCCAGTACTTC